This T cell receptor beta chain was identified in a study of blood T cell repertoires in COVID-19. Study at large: The origin of the acute and convalescent COVID-19 samples was the United States, Italy and Spain. T cells, B-cell-depleted T cells, or PBMCs supplied cDNA or gDNA.

This clone was observed once. V lost 0 bases and J 7 bases, leaving 9 bases between the germline ends. Germline lookup yields CDR1 SGHDN and CDR2 FVKESK. The CDR3 loop spans 13 amino acids. Study processing details: Scientists estimated how many nucleated cells there were by amplifying reference gene primers. Only in-frame clones appear in the TCRdb table, and some are missing; sequencing was by immunoSEQ multiplex PCR. The DNA gave D and trimming, while V, J and clone size come from that table. The sample contains approximately 110,000 clones, around 64% of which appear only once. This sequence originates from a human donor with acute or convalescent COVID-19. The donor label of this sample is uncertain. The sample taken for sequencing was peripheral blood. The chain has TRBV14 and TRBJ2-5; the D gene is possibly TRBD2 (5 bases). The CDR3 region is CASSQDFGGTQYF. The CDR3 DNA is TGTGCCAGCAGCCAAGATTTCGGAGGGACCCAGTACTTC.